These 29 T cell receptor beta chains came from one sample sequenced in a study of blood T cell repertoires in COVID-19. Data came from immunoSEQ multiplex PCR; TCRdb stores just in-frame clones and leaves some out. The table shows almost 55,000 clones, with around 84% occurring only once. The sample consisted of peripheral blood. The receptors shown here come from a human donor in a cohort sampled during active COVID-19.

The V gene is TRBV18, the J gene TRBJ2-5, with 9 bases aligning to TRBD2. The germline V gene has CDR1 KGHSH and CDR2 LQKENI. With 6 bases clipped from V and 4 bases from J, the junction kept 9 bases outside the gene matches. The CDR3 is made up of 15 amino acids. CDR3 nucleotides: TGTGCCAGCTCGCCGAGCGGGAGGCCAGGAGAGACCCAGTACTTC. Translation gives CASSPSGRPGETQYF.

The V call is TRBV18, the J call TRBJ2-1; no reliable D call. The germline V gene has CDR1 KGHSH and CDR2 LQKENI. The V gene lost 2 bases and the J gene lost 4 bases, with 6 bases spanning the gap. CDR3 length: 13 amino acids. This CDR3 reads CASSPSIYNEQFF. The DNA for the CDR3 is TGTGCCAGCTCACCAAGCATTTACAATGAGCAGTTCTTC.

This chain connects TRBV6-4 to TRBJ1-1, with D perhaps TRBD1 (5 bases). The germline V gene has CDR1 MRHNA and CDR2 SNTAGT. The CDR3 loop spans 14 amino acids. The germline V and J ends were trimmed by 2 bases and 4 bases, with 11 bases remaining between them. CDR3 protein: CASSDGAPGTEAFF. Here the CDR3 DNA reads TGTGCCAGCAGTGACGGGGCGCCGGGCACTGAAGCTTTCTTT.

This clone turned up a few times. The chain uses TRBV12-5 and TRBJ2-1; 11 nucleotides agree with TRBD2. Losses at the gene ends were 2 bases for V and 9 bases for J; bases not matched to a gene: 12. Germline V gives CDR1 LGHNT, CDR2 FRNRAP. There are 17 residues in the CDR3. CDR3 region: CASGLSSGGTSQGEQFF. The CDR3 region has the DNA TGTGCTAGTGGTTTGTCTAGCGGGGGGACCTCACAGGGTGAGCAGTTCTTC.

Only one count was recorded for this clone. The chain is built from TRBV6-5 and TRBJ2-1; TRBD1 is a possible D gene (6 bases). The CDR3 is 14 amino acids. Germline V gene sequence: CDR1 MNHEY, CDR2 SVGAGI. V dropped 0 bases and J dropped 5 bases, with 8 bases sitting between them. The CDR3 nucleotides are TGTGCCAGCAGTTACTCTGGGGGCCACAATGAGCAGTTCTTC. This sequence encodes CASSYSGGHNEQFF.

The genes are TRBV2 and TRBJ1-5; D is unclear. Germline lookup yields CDR1 SNHLY and CDR2 FYNNEI. Between the trimmed V and J ends, which lost 6 bases and 1 base, there was a span of 10 bases. This CDR3 has 14 amino acids. The CDR3 region is CASRGGLSNQPQHF. CDR3 nucleotide sequence: TGTGCCAGCAGGGGAGGACTGAGCAATCAGCCCCAGCATTTT.

V usage is TRBV3-1 (or the pseudogene TRBV3-2) and J usage is TRBJ2-1; TRBD1 aligns across 11 bases. The CDR3 has 17 residues. Per the germline V gene, CDR1 is LGHDT and CDR2 is YNNKEL (reference sequence). The ends lost 3 bases at V and 9 bases at J; junction bases unmatched: 13. The CDR3 reads CASSHLKRDRGAGEQFF. The CDR3 bases are TGTGCCAGCAGCCATTTAAAAAGGGACAGGGGGGCGGGTGAGCAGTTCTTC.

This clone was counted only a few times. V gene TRBV4-1 combines with J gene TRBJ1-5; TRBD1 aligns across 10 bases. Unmatched junction bases numbered 3, after V lost 3 bases and J lost 1 base. The CDR3 is made up of 16 amino acids. The V gene's germline CDR1 is MGHRA and CDR2 YSYEKL. The CDR3 DNA reads as TGCGCCAGCAGCCAGCCGGGACAGGGGAGCAATCAGCCCCAGCATTTT. Protein product: CASSQPGQGSNQPQHF.

V is TRBV25-1 and J is TRBJ1-1, with 10 bases fitting TRBD1. V lost 3 bases to trimming and J lost 6 bases; unmatched junction nucleotides: 4. In germline, CDR1 is MGHDK, CDR2 SYGVNS. This CDR3 is 14 amino acids long. The CDR3: CASSDDRGLAEAFF. The CDR3 coding sequence is TGTGCCAGCAGTGATGACAGGGGGCTCGCTGAAGCTTTCTTT. Based on the CDR3 plus reference TRBV25-1 and TRBJ1-1, the full variable domain is EADIYQTPRYLVIGTGKKITLECSQTMGHDKMYWYQQDPGMELHLIHYSYGVNSTEKGDLSSESTVSRIRTEHFPLTLESARPSHTSQYLCASSDDRGLAEAFFGQGTRLTVV.

The rearrangement uses TRBV10-2 and TRBJ2-2; possible D gene TRBD1, 6 bases. V lost 1 base to trimming and J lost 6 bases, with 9 bases between them. CDR1 is WSHSY and CDR2 is SAAADI in the germline V gene. The CDR3 is 14 residues long. The CDR3: CASSEFTGSGELFF. CDR3 nucleotides: TGCGCCAGCAGTGAGTTTACAGGGTCCGGGGAGCTGTTTTTT.

The rearrangement joins TRBV30 to TRBJ1-5; a possible D gene is TRBD1 (6 bases). Trimming removed 0 bases from V and 7 bases from J, with 16 bases in between. This CDR3 region has 15 residues. Per the germline V gene, CDR1 is GTSNPN and CDR2 is SVGIG (reference sequence). The CDR3 loop is CAWSVHEGGIQPQHF. CDR3 DNA: TGTGCCTGGAGTGTACACGAAGGGGGAATCCAGCCCCAGCATTTT.

The CDR3 is CASVFLGGYTEAFF. CDR3 nucleotides: TGTGCCAGTGTCTTCTTGGGGGGATACACTGAAGCTTTCTTT. The J gene is TRBJ1-1, the V gene TRBV27; TRBD1 is a possible D gene (5 bases). The germline V gene has CDR1 MNHEY and CDR2 SMNVEV (reference sequence). There are 14 residues in the CDR3. Trimming took off 9 bases at V and 3 bases at J, with 17 bases between the two ends.

The rearrangement uses TRBV27 and TRBJ2-5; 9 bases are shared with TRBD1. Germline V gene lookup returns CDR1 MNHEY and CDR2 SMNVEV (reference sequence). V shed 5 bases, J shed 0 bases, and the junction held 4 bases outside the gene matches. The CDR3 spans 15 residues. DNA for the CDR3: TGTGCCAGCAGTCTCGGGACAGGGCACCAAGAGACCCAGTACTTC. Its translation: CASSLGTGHQETQYF.

The genes are TRBV6-4 and TRBJ2-1, with 8 nucleotides matching TRBD2. Unmatched junction bases numbered 13, after V lost 5 bases and J lost 7 bases. The CDR3 runs 16 residues. Germline assignment: CDR1 MRHNA and CDR2 SNTAGT. The DNA for the CDR3 is TGTGCCAGCAGTCCGTCGGGGAGCGGGAGATGGAATGAGCAGTTCTTC. This sequence encodes CASSPSGSGRWNEQFF.

V is TRBV11-2 and J is TRBJ2-3, with D possibly matching TRBD2 (5 bases). The CDR3 consists of 14 residues. Trimming cost V 4 bases and J 8 bases, with 16 bases left between them. The germline V gene has CDR1 SGHAT and CDR2 FQNNGV. The CDR3 is CASSYPGSLGTQYF. The CDR3 bases are TGTGCCAGCAGCTACCCGGGATCTCTGGGTACGCAGTATTTT.

The chain recombines TRBV28 with TRBJ2-1; D is perhaps TRBD1 (5 bases). V gave up 5 bases and J gave up 10 bases, with 18 bases separating them. The CDR3 sequence is 14 residues long. Germline CDR1 is MDHEN and CDR2 is SYDVKM. This CDR3 is CASSIGWGVREQFF. For the CDR3, the DNA is TGTGCCAGCAGTATAGGATGGGGCGTCAGGGAGCAGTTCTTC.

V gene TRBV6-6 combines with J gene TRBJ2-3; D not resolved. The CDR3 has 13 amino acids. V lost 4 bases to trimming and J lost 4 bases, with 9 bases between them. Looked up from germline, CDR1 is MNHNY and CDR2 is SVGAGI (reference sequence). The CDR3 loop is CASSSRSADTQYF. Written as DNA, the CDR3 is TGTGCCAGCAGTTCGAGAAGTGCAGATACGCAGTATTTT.

This clone came up once. The chain couples TRBV4-1 to TRBJ2-6, with D possibly TRBD2 on 6 matching bases. Trimming took off 2 bases at V and 1 base at J, with 12 bases between the two ends. There are 17 residues in the CDR3. In germline, CDR1 is MGHRA, CDR2 YSYEKL. DNA of the CDR3: TGCGCCAGCAGCCAACCACCGGGGGAATCTGGGGCCAACGTCCTGACTTTC. Translated: CASSQPPGESGANVLTF.

This chain joins TRBV19 and TRBJ2-3, with D possibly matching TRBD1 (5 bases). Germline V gives CDR1 LNHDA, CDR2 SQIVND (reference sequence). The ends were cut back, 6 bases at V and 4 bases at J, with 11 bases in the middle. The CDR3 spans 13 residues. The CDR3 DNA reads as TGTGCCAGTAGGCGGCAGGGTGCAGATACGCAGTATTTT. Its translation: CASRRQGADTQYF.

The chain recombines TRBV28 with TRBJ2-7; the match to TRBD1 covers 10 bases. After removal of 7 bases from V and 8 bases from J, the junction contained 11 bases not matched to a gene. The CDR3 has 14 residues. Germline V gene lookup returns CDR1 MDHEN and CDR2 SYDVKM. In DNA form, the CDR3 reads TGTGCCAGCACCCGCCCGGGACAGGGGCTAAAGCAGTACTTC. Translation gives CASTRPGQGLKQYF.

The rearrangement uses TRBV24-1 and TRBJ2-5; 7 bases align to TRBD2. V gave up 3 bases and J gave up 4 bases; unmatched junction bases: 13. Germline loops: CDR1 KGHDR, CDR2 SFDVKD. The CDR3 has 17 amino acids. The CDR3 DNA is TGTGCCACCAGTGATACCCGACGGGGGGTCGTAGGAGAGACCCAGTACTTC. It codes for CATSDTRRGVVGETQYF.

This chain links TRBV25-1 with TRBJ2-3; D is uncertain. Germline CDR1 is MGHDK and CDR2 is SYGVNS. There are 11 residues in the CDR3. Trimming removed 7 bases from V and 6 bases from J, with 8 bases in between. The CDR3 spells CASTLGDTQYF. The CDR3 DNA follows: TGTGCCAGCACGCTAGGCGATACGCAGTATTTT.

The V and J genes are TRBV24-1 and TRBJ2-5; 12 bases map to TRBD2. The germline gives CDR1 KGHDR, CDR2 SFDVKD. The CDR3 has 16 residues. The trim removed 4 bases at V and 4 bases at J, leaving 6 bases unmatched. The CDR3 region is CATSEDGLAGRETQYF. CDR3 in DNA: TGTGCCACCAGTGAAGACGGACTAGCGGGACGAGAGACCCAGTACTTC.

The chain couples TRBV18 to TRBJ1-1, with D possibly matching TRBD1 (5 bases). Trimming stripped 4 bases from V and 1 base from J, with 22 bases between. This CDR3 spans 18 amino acids. Germline-derived CDR1 and CDR2 are KGHSH and LQKENI. DNA of the CDR3: TGTGCCAGCTCACGGGATGTAGTTAGGGGAAGCCGGAACACTGAAGCTTTCTTT. Amino acid sequence: CASSRDVVRGSRNTEAFF.

The rearrangement links TRBV7-2 to TRBJ1-4; D is unclear. The V end lost 4 bases, the J end lost 0 bases, and 9 bases lay between the germline ends. This CDR3 region has 15 residues. Germline V CDR1 and CDR2: SGHTA, FQGNSA. As DNA, the CDR3 is TGTGCCAGCAGCTACCAGATTGCAACTAATGAAAAACTGTTTTTT. It is translated as CASSYQIATNEKLFF.

V usage is TRBV4-1 and J usage is TRBJ2-7; 7 bases agree with TRBD1. The CDR3 loop spans 16 amino acids. V lost 4 bases, J lost 0 bases, and 9 bases stayed unmatched. Germline V lookup: CDR1 MGHRA, CDR2 YSYEKL. The CDR3 reads CASSPRTGHSSYEQYF. Here the CDR3 DNA reads TGCGCCAGCAGCCCCCGGACAGGCCATAGCTCCTACGAGCAGTACTTC.

By proportion, this clone is hyperexpanded. The chain joins TRBV3-1 (or the pseudogene TRBV3-2) to TRBJ1-2, with D maybe TRBD1 (5 bases). The CDR3 has 13 amino acids. The germline gives CDR1 LGHDT, CDR2 YNNKEL (reference sequence). Trimming cost V 3 bases and J 4 bases, with 9 bases left between them. The CDR3: CASSQTESYGYTF. The CDR3 DNA reads TGTGCCAGCAGCCAGACAGAGAGCTATGGCTACACCTTC.

The rearrangement uses TRBV13 and TRBJ2-5; 12 bases map to TRBD2. This CDR3 has 16 amino acids. Trimming cost V 5 bases and J 2 bases; bases outside gene matches: 6. Germline V gene lookup returns CDR1 PRHDT and CDR2 FYEKMQ (reference sequence). For the CDR3, the DNA is TGTGCCAGCAGCCGACTCGGACTAGCGGGGCAAGAGACCCAGTACTTC. This gives the protein CASSRLGLAGQETQYF.

The chain employs TRBV19 and TRBJ2-1; 7 bases are shared with TRBD1. The CDR3 loop spans 15 amino acids. V shed 1 base and J 3 bases; nucleotides not matched to a gene: 3. Germline V lookup: CDR1 LNHDA, CDR2 SQIVND (reference sequence). The CDR3 reads CASSIGWDSYNEQFF. CDR3 in DNA: TGTGCCAGTAGTATAGGATGGGACAGCTACAATGAGCAGTTCTTC.